These T cell receptor beta chains were read from a single sample in a study of blood T cell repertoires in COVID-19. This table comes from immunoSEQ multiplex PCR, and its TCRdb copy is limited to in-frame clones, with some not included. The data contain fewer than 180,000 clones, approximately 90% of them singletons. Input material: peripheral blood. Every receptor here comes from a woman aged 60-70 years with active or convalescent COVID-19. Both conserved end residues are trimmed from each CDR3. The listing skips clone size in some rows; elsewhere it reads once, few, many or a size class.

NA | TRBV11-2 | ASSPDGVGLTDTQY
NA | TRBV6-5 | ATLGAGQPNEKLF
NA | TRBV12-3/TRBV12-4 | ASSPGLHYGYT
NA | TRBV29-1 | SGEGQGGTEAF
NA | TRBV30 | AWRHRDSYNSPLH
NA | TRBV4-1 | ASSSTGDGEKLF
NA | TRBV5-1 | ASSLEPTGGAEKLF
NA | TRBV10-3 | AISESAGTNYGYT
NA | TRBV5-1 | ASSLGAINEKLF
NA | TRBV19 | ASSGVRGTEAF
NA | TRBV27 | ASRIRTSGGGDTQY
NA | TRBV10-3 | AVQGATNEKLF
NA | TRBV5-6 | ASSFNPGQGAETQY
NA | TRBV19 | ASGTGGLNTEAF
NA | TRBV7-2 | ASSLQVNTEAF
NA | TRBV3-1/TRBV3-2 | ASSQLAEQY
NA | TRBV27 | ASVLTPGLGELF
NA | TRBV14 | ASSPTGGGSI
NA | TRBV11-1 | ASSFLTGTMNTEAF
NA | TRBV18 | ASRQEGNSYEQY
NA | TRBV5-5 | ASSLEAGVNGYT
NA | TRBV6-5 | ASSFWGSGYT
NA | TRBV3-1/TRBV3-2 | ASSQDRTGNEKLF
NA | TRBV6-4 | ASRRTGAYGYT
NA | TRBV6-5 | ASRGPGHAGAAF
NA | TRBV18 | ASSPPGGLSGNTIY
NA | TRBV12-3/TRBV12-4 | ASSLIRVRAF
once | TRBV19 | ASRHGQTHYYGYT
few | TRBV10-3 | AITPGGSTEAF
NA | TRBV11-2 | ASSRGLGTDTQY
once | TRBV7-9 | ASSRRGGTEAF
once | TRBV7-9 | ASSLWGGSPLEGYT
NA | TRBV10-3 | AISESDGDRANTGELF
NA | TRBV19 | ASMRLPNEKLF
NA | TRBV18 | ASSPVWTGGPDTEAF
many | TRBV5-8 | ASSLGAGTGSTDTQY
NA | TRBV29-1 | SVDQRDREGGYT
NA | TRBV5-4 | ASSSTGSNTEAF
few | TRBV7-8 | ASSLFGGGGTNYGYT
once | TRBV18 | ASSPPGSLVEQY
NA | TRBV3-1/TRBV3-2 | ASSLGLAGVSRTQY
NA | TRBV12-2 | ASRLAWTGLYGYT
NA | TRBV19 | ASSIGSPGGNSPLH
NA | TRBV4-3 | ASSLEETYNEQF
NA | TRBV2 | ASSREVGVEQF
NA | TRBV11-2 | ASSLAATSGGRNEQY
NA | TRBV6-2/TRBV6-3 | ASSPGAWQETQY
NA | TRBV7-2 | ASSLAGGQGAYEQY
NA | TRBV27 | ASTLLAGSFTSTDTQY
once | TRBV7-2 | ASSFRGADTQY
once | TRBV13 | ASSWTGARNYGYT
NA | TRBV7-6 | ASSSYRASYT
NA | TRBV7-2 | ASSPKDRGGDGYT
NA | TRBV6-2/TRBV6-3 | ASSARGGAIAKNIQY
NA | TRBV3-1/TRBV3-2 | ASSVSGAEQF
NA | TRBV18 | ASSPGLAGLENWTDTQY
NA | TRBV7-9 | ASSLADSYGYT